These 28 T cell receptor beta chains came from one sample sequenced in a study of blood T cell repertoires in COVID-19 (dated by TCRdb to the early 2020s). Library preparation employed the immunoSEQ multiplex PCR assay. In TCRdb, the immuneACCESS table is reduced to in-frame sequences with V and J assigned. These tables do not hold every clone; where another copy was compared, an unresolved V gene accounts for under half, and the others remain unexplained. A total of fewer than 300,000 clones appear in this sample, approximately 90% of them only once. The top ten clones comprise 0.95% to 1% of the sample. Sample: peripheral blood. The receptor source for this set is a woman aged 40-49 years who had recovered from COVID-19.

The chain links TRBV29-1 to TRBJ1-2; D is possibly TRBD1 (6 bases). The V end was cut by 3 bases, the J end by 6 bases, with 20 bases between. The germline V gene encodes CDR1 SQVTM and CDR2 ANQGSEA. The CDR3 is 15 residues long. The CDR3 is CSVDPGAGAPHGYTF. The CDR3, as DNA: TGCAGCGTTGACCCCGGAGCAGGGGCGCCCCATGGCTACACCTTC.

V and J are TRBV4-3 and TRBJ2-2; tentative D call: TRBD1 (7 bases). This CDR3 has 15 amino acids. Germline V gives CDR1 LGHNA, CDR2 YSLEER. V lost 0 bases and J 5 bases, leaving 10 bases between the germline ends. The CDR3 reads CASSQEQGRTGELFF. CDR3 bases: TGCGCCAGCAGCCAAGAACAGGGGAGGACCGGGGAGCTGTTTTTT.

The V gene is TRBV2, the J gene TRBJ2-7; D is possibly TRBD2 (6 bases). Germline CDR1 and CDR2: SNHLY and FYNNEI. The CDR3 is made up of 14 amino acids. Between the trimmed V and J ends, which lost 6 bases and 2 bases, there was a span of 14 bases. Here the CDR3 reads CASSPRTTTYEQYF. The CDR3 coding sequence is TGTGCCAGCAGCCCCAGGACTACCACCTACGAGCAGTACTTC. Looking up the rest from reference TRBV2 and TRBJ2-7 gives the full variable domain: EPEVTQTPSHQVTQMGQEVILRCVPISNHLYFYWYRQILGQKVEFLVSFYNNEISEKSEIFDDQFSVERPDGSNFTLKIRSTKLEDSAMYFCASSPRTTTYEQYFGPGTRLTVT.

DNA for the CDR3: TGTGCCAGCAGTTACACCCACACCGCAACTAATGAAAAACTGTTTTTT. It encodes CASSYTHTATNEKLFF. The chain recombines TRBV6-5 with TRBJ1-4; D uncertain. CDR1 and CDR2 (germline): MNHEY, SVGAGI. The CDR3 contains 16 residues. V lost 2 bases and J 0 bases, leaving 10 bases between the germline ends.

V is TRBV20-1 and J is TRBJ2-3; no firm D call. CDR3 length equals 11 residues. Germline loops: CDR1 DFQATT, CDR2 SNEGSKA (reference sequence). V was clipped by 3 bases and J by 5 bases, with 6 bases between them. CDR3 in DNA: TGCAGTGCTAGCCCCAGAGATACGCAGTATTTT. Protein product: CSASPRDTQYF.

This clone was seen once. The chain carries TRBV20-1 and TRBJ2-5; 9 nucleotides agree with TRBD2. The CDR3 is 15 amino acids. Unmatched junction bases numbered 10, after V lost 3 bases and J lost 5 bases. Germline lookup yields CDR1 DFQATT and CDR2 SNEGSKA (reference sequence). Here the CDR3 reads CSASRVAGVRETQYF. DNA for the CDR3: TGCAGTGCTAGTAGGGTAGCGGGAGTTCGGGAGACCCAGTACTTC.

This chain connects TRBV3-1 (or the pseudogene TRBV3-2) to TRBJ1-2, with 8 bases that match TRBD1. There are 15 residues in the CDR3. In germline, CDR1 is LGHDT, CDR2 YNNKEL (reference sequence). J gave up 2 bases and V 1 base, and 3 bases lay outside the gene matches. CDR3 sequence reads: CASSQADRGNYGYTF. The CDR3 region has the DNA TGTGCCAGCAGCCAAGCTGACAGGGGCAACTATGGCTACACCTTC.

This clone was picked up a small number of times. V usage is TRBV6-5 and J usage is TRBJ2-7; weak D call: TRBD1 (7 bases). V gave up 6 bases and J gave up 4 bases, with 13 bases separating them. The germline V gene encodes CDR1 MNHEY and CDR2 SVGAGI. This CDR3 is 13 amino acids long. This CDR3 is CASSRGRRYEQYF. In DNA form, the CDR3 reads TGTGCCAGCAGCAGGGGGAGGCGTTACGAGCAGTACTTC.

The rearrangement uses TRBV11-2 and TRBJ2-1, with D perhaps matching TRBD2 (5 bases). V was clipped by 5 bases and J by 6 bases, with 17 bases between them. Germline CDR1 and CDR2: SGHAT and FQNNGV. This CDR3 has 15 amino acids. CDR3 sequence reads: CASSPRGRGANEQFF. The CDR3 nucleotides read TGTGCCAGCAGCCCCCGTGGCCGGGGTGCCAATGAGCAGTTCTTC. Combining the CDR3 with reference TRBV11-2 and TRBJ2-1 gives the whole variable domain EAGVAQSPRYKIIEKRQSVAFWCNPISGHATLYWYQQILGQGPKLLIQFQNNGVVDDSQLPKDRFSAERLKGVDSTLKIQPAKLEDSAVYLCASSPRGRGANEQFFGPGTRLTVL.

The chain couples TRBV11-3 to TRBJ2-1, with no clear D. There are 12 residues in the CDR3. With 5 bases removed from V and 6 bases from J, the gap between germline ends came to 8 bases. Germline V gene data show CDR1 as SGHNT and CDR2 as YENEEA. This chain's CDR3 is CASSPQSNEQFF. The CDR3 DNA sequence: TGTGCCAGCAGCCCACAGTCCAATGAGCAGTTCTTC.

This chain links TRBV7-2 with TRBJ1-2; D uncertain. Germline V CDR1 and CDR2: SGHTA, FQGNSA. The CDR3 extends over 13 amino acids. V was pared by 3 bases and J by 6 bases, with 11 bases between. The CDR3: CASSFGGKDGYTF. CDR3 nucleotide sequence: TGTGCCAGCAGCTTTGGCGGTAAGGATGGCTACACCTTC.

As concerns this clone: The identical CDR3 is also encoded by other nucleotide sequences in the sample. The CDR3 loop is CASSRDSYNEQFF. The CDR3 DNA follows: TGTGCCAGCAGTCGAGACAGCTACAATGAGCAGTTCTTC. The rearrangement uses TRBV6-6 and TRBJ2-1; possibly TRBD1 for D (5 bases). Germline values: CDR1 MNHNY, CDR2 SVGAGI (reference sequence). V was cut by 5 bases and J by 3 bases, with 8 bases left in between. This CDR3 is built from 13 residues.

A single count supports this clone. The V gene is TRBV7-2, the J gene TRBJ2-1, with D unclear. Germline CDR1 is SGHTA and CDR2 is FQGNSA. Trimming pared 10 bases from V and 1 base from J, leaving 17 bases between. The CDR3 consists of 15 residues. DNA for the CDR3: TGTGCCACCGGGTTAGACGTCCGATCCTACAATGAGCAGTTCTTC. Translation gives CATGLDVRSYNEQFF.

This chain uses TRBV13 with TRBJ2-1; 9 positions agree with TRBD1. This CDR3 has 13 amino acids. Trimming cost V 5 bases and J 9 bases; bases outside gene matches: 5. Germline CDR1 PRHDT, CDR2 FYEKMQ (reference sequence). CDR3 in DNA: TGTGCCAGCAGCCAAGGACAGGGGCTTGAGCAGTTCTTC. Amino acid sequence: CASSQGQGLEQFF.

The chain links TRBV15 to TRBJ2-1; 8 bases are shared with TRBD2. J was trimmed by 7 bases and V by 5 bases; bases with no gene match: 7. Germline CDR1 reads LNHNV; CDR2 reads YYDKDF (reference sequence). The CDR3 runs to 14 residues. The CDR3 is CATSGRTSWNEQFF. The CDR3 nucleotides read TGTGCCACCAGCGGTCGGACTAGCTGGAATGAGCAGTTCTTC.

This chain connects TRBV4-1 to TRBJ1-2, with D possibly being TRBD1 (6 bases). CDR1 and CDR2 from the germline V gene are MGHRA and YSYEKL. V lost 8 bases to trimming and J lost 4 bases, with 23 bases between them. The length of the CDR3 is 16 residues. CDR3 nucleotides: TGCGCCAGCCGGGGGGCTAAGGCCGGGACCACCTATGGCTACACCTTC. It translates to CASRGAKAGTTYGYTF.

This rearrangement joins TRBV27 to TRBJ2-7; D possibly corresponds to TRBD1 (5 bases). The CDR3 has 13 residues. Between the trimmed V and J ends, which lost 2 bases and 1 base, there was a span of 6 bases. Germline V gives CDR1 MNHEY, CDR2 SMNVEV (reference sequence). In DNA, the CDR3 is TGTGCCAGCAGTTTAGGGGCGTCCTACGAGCAGTACTTC. The encoded protein is CASSLGASYEQYF.

CDR3 DNA sequence: TGTGCCTGGAGTGTACAAGCGGGAGGCTACAATGAGCAGTTCTTC. Its protein is CAWSVQAGGYNEQFF. The J gene is TRBJ2-1, the V gene TRBV30; TRBD2 aligns across 9 bases. CDR1 and CDR2 (germline): GTSNPN, SVGIG (reference sequence). V lost 0 bases to trimming and J lost 3 bases; unmatched junction nucleotides: 3. There are 15 residues in the CDR3.

This clone was seen just once. The sample contains more than one DNA sequence encoding this CDR3. The chain employs TRBV6-5 and TRBJ2-7; 7 bases are shared with TRBD1. Germline trimming cut 5 bases from V and 3 bases from J; bases unmatched to any gene: 1. Germline values: CDR1 MNHEY, CDR2 SVGAGI. CDR3 length: 12 amino acids. CDR3 sequence: CASSRQGYEQYF. The CDR3 DNA sequence: TGTGCCAGCAGTCGACAGGGCTACGAGCAGTACTTC.

This clone came up a few times. V is TRBV3-1 (or the pseudogene TRBV3-2) and J is TRBJ1-2, with a weak D call TRBD1 (6 bases). Between the trimmed V and J ends, which lost 0 bases and 2 bases, there was a span of 19 bases. The CDR3 length is 18 residues. Germline CDR1 is LGHDT and CDR2 is YNNKEL (reference sequence). CDR3 amino acids: CASSQDLGAAQGNYGYTF. The CDR3 bases are TGTGCCAGCAGCCAAGATCTTGGGGCGGCCCAGGGGAACTATGGCTACACCTTC.

This chain joins TRBV7-3 and TRBJ2-1, with 10 nucleotides matching TRBD2. J gave up 7 bases and V 4 bases, and 7 bases lay outside the gene matches. The CDR3 sequence is 15 residues long. CDR1 and CDR2 (germline): SGHTA, FQGTGA. CDR3 sequence reads: CASSWGASGRNEQFF. DNA of the CDR3: TGTGCCAGCAGCTGGGGGGCTAGCGGGAGAAATGAGCAGTTCTTC.

The genes are TRBV5-4 and TRBJ2-1; 9 bases are a match to TRBD2. This CDR3 spans 16 amino acids. Trimming at V came to 6 bases and at J to 6 bases, leaving 13 bases not matched to a gene. Germline V gene sequence: CDR1 SGHNT, CDR2 YYREEE (reference sequence). The CDR3 DNA sequence: TGTGCCAGCAACACCGGAGGGGGTAGCGGGAGCAATGAGCAGTTCTTC. Protein sequence: CASNTGGGSGSNEQFF. The variable domain in full, with the rest retrieved from reference TRBV5-4 and TRBJ2-1, is ETGVTQSPTHLIKTRGQQVTLRCSSQSGHNTVSWYQQALGQGPQFIFQYYREEENGRGNFPPRFSGLQFPNYSSELNVNALELDDSALYLCASNTGGGSGSNEQFFGPGTRLTVL.

The V gene is TRBV7-2, the J gene TRBJ2-7, with TRBD1 matching over 12 bases. Germline V CDR1 and CDR2: SGHTA, FQGNSA. This CDR3 contains 15 residues. Unmatched junction bases numbered 12, after V lost 8 bases and J lost 7 bases. The CDR3 DNA reads as TGTGCCAGCGTCAGATCCGGGACAGGGGGCTCGGAGCAGTACTTC. It codes for CASVRSGTGGSEQYF. Full variable domain (missing parts from reference TRBV7-2 and TRBJ2-7): GAGVSQSPSNKVTEKGKDVELRCDPISGHTALYWYRQSLGQGLEFLIYFQGNSAPDKSGLPSDRFSAERTGGSVSTLTIQRTQQEDSAVYLCASVRSGTGGSEQYFGPGTRLTVT.

V usage is TRBV27 and J usage is TRBJ1-2; D may be TRBD1 (6 bases). The CDR3 is 14 amino acids. V shed 2 bases and J shed 2 bases, with 9 bases lying between them. Germline V gene lookup returns CDR1 MNHEY and CDR2 SMNVEV (reference sequence). For the CDR3, the DNA is TGTGCCAGCAGTTTAGGGACATCGAACTATGGCTACACCTTC. It specifies CASSLGTSNYGYTF.

V is TRBV2 and J is TRBJ2-2; perhaps TRBD2 as D (5 bases). With 7 bases removed from V and 9 bases from J, the gap between germline ends came to 18 bases. The CDR3 runs to 14 residues. Germline CDR1 is SNHLY and CDR2 is FYNNEI. The CDR3 nucleotides read TGTGCCAGCACCCCGCTACTAGAACGCAGGGAGCTGTTTTTT. It codes for CASTPLLERRELFF.

The chain uses TRBV5-5 and TRBJ1-3; D gene uncertain. The V gene's germline CDR1 is SGHKS and CDR2 YYEKEE (reference sequence). V was shortened by 4 bases and J by 4 bases, with 12 bases between the two germline ends. The CDR3 extends over 14 amino acids. The chain's CDR3 is CASSPRTGGNTIYF. The CDR3 DNA follows: TGTGCCAGCAGCCCCAGGACGGGGGGAAACACCATATATTTT.

This chain joins TRBV13 and TRBJ1-2; maybe TRBD1 (5 bases). CDR1 PRHDT and CDR2 FYEKMQ come from the germline V gene (reference sequence). V dropped 0 bases and J dropped 2 bases, with 7 bases sitting between them. The length of the CDR3 is 14 residues. The CDR3 bases are TGTGCCAGCAGCTTAGGCGGGGGGAACTATGGCTACACCTTC. Translating it yields CASSLGGGNYGYTF.

The chain uses TRBV11-2 and TRBJ1-4, with D perhaps TRBD1 (6 bases). The ends were cut back, 6 bases at V and 8 bases at J, with 19 bases in the middle. This CDR3 spans 15 amino acids. Germline values: CDR1 SGHAT, CDR2 FQNNGV. The CDR3 loop reads CASRLKGGLGEKLFF. The CDR3, as DNA: TGTGCCAGCAGACTTAAGGGGGGGTTGGGAGAAAAACTGTTTTTT.